Each of the 31 T cell receptor beta chains below was sequenced from the same sample in a study of T cell responses to AZD1222 COVID-19 vaccine. Here immunoSEQ multiplex PCR was the method, and the copy in TCRdb shows in-frame clones only, minus some. Of about 150,000 clones in the sample, 90% were seen once. Sequencing was performed on peripheral blood, taken on day 0 of AZD1222 vaccination. Source of these receptors: an adult in good health.

The rearrangement joins TRBV5-1 to TRBJ1-2, with TRBD1 identical over 10 bases. The ends lost 1 base at V and 8 bases at J; junction bases unmatched: 5. The germline CDR1 and CDR2 sequences are SGHRS and YFSETQ. The CDR3 is 14 amino acids. CDR3 sequence (DNA): TGCGCCAGCAGCTTGCCGGGACAGGGGTTAGGCTACACCTTC. Translation: CASSLPGQGLGYTF.

V is TRBV7-8 and J is TRBJ2-4; possible D gene TRBD2, 7 bases. From germline, CDR1 is SGHVS and CDR2 FQNEAQ. Trimming shortened V by 0 bases and J by 5 bases, and 14 bases separated the two germline ends. This CDR3 spans 16 amino acids. The CDR3 DNA is TGTGCCAGCAGCTTAGCGGGGGGGCAGGGGCAAAACATTCAGTACTTC. This sequence encodes CASSLAGGQGQNIQYF. Variable domain in full (rest from reference TRBV7-8 and TRBJ2-4): GAGVSQSPRYKVAKRGQDVALRCDPISGHVSLFWYQQALGQGPEFLTYFQNEAQLDKSGLPSDRFFAERPEGSVSTLKIQRTQQEDSAVYLCASSLAGGQGQNIQYFGAGTRLSVL.

The J gene is TRBJ1-2, the V gene TRBV4-1; D gene uncertain. The CDR3 contains 14 residues. Germline CDR1 MGHRA, CDR2 YSYEKL. Deletions cut 0 bases from V and 8 bases from J, with 13 bases between. CDR3 in DNA: TGCGCCAGCAGCCAAGACGGGGTTTTCCGCGGCTACACCTTC. It codes for CASSQDGVFRGYTF.

In this sample, this clone turned up a few times. Here the CDR3 DNA reads TGTGCCAGCAGCCAAGTTTGGGGGGGGCCCCACGGCTACACCTTC. It is translated as CASSQVWGGPHGYTF. V usage is TRBV3-1 (or the pseudogene TRBV3-2) and J usage is TRBJ1-2; possible D gene TRBD1, 6 bases. The CDR3 length is 15 residues. The germline gives CDR1 LGHDT, CDR2 YNNKEL (reference sequence). V dropped 1 base and J dropped 8 bases, with 17 bases sitting between them.

The chain couples TRBV28 to TRBJ1-2, with 7 bases that match TRBD1. Germline CDR1 MDHEN, CDR2 SYDVKM. This CDR3 has 12 amino acids. With V trimmed by 7 bases and J by 7 bases, 6 bases remained unmatched. The CDR3 region is CASTGTASGYTF. CDR3 in DNA: TGTGCCAGCACGGGGACAGCCTCTGGCTACACCTTC.

The chain carries TRBV11-2 and TRBJ2-7, with D perhaps matching TRBD1 (5 bases). This CDR3 has 13 residues. Trimming stripped 3 bases from V and 1 base from J, with 7 bases between. The germline gives CDR1 SGHAT, CDR2 FQNNGV. CDR3 in DNA: TGTGCCAGCAGCTTGGCAGGGTCCTACGAGCAGTACTTC. Translation: CASSLAGSYEQYF.

The chain uses TRBV7-6 and TRBJ1-4; no reliable D call. Between the trimmed V and J ends, which lost 3 bases and 8 bases, there was a span of 13 bases. CDR3 length: 14 amino acids. Germline loops: CDR1 SGHVS, CDR2 FNYEAQ. In DNA, the CDR3 is TGTGCCAGCAGCTTGCGGGCCGACCTAGAAAAACTGTTTTTT. Translation gives CASSLRADLEKLFF. The complete variable domain, with remaining parts taken from reference TRBV7-6 and TRBJ1-4, reads GAGVSQSPRYKVTKRGQDVALRCDPISGHVSLYWYRQALGQGPEFLTYFNYEAQQDKSGLPNDRFSAERPEGSISTLTIQRTEQRDSAMYRCASSLRADLEKLFFGSGTQLSVL.

The sample holds one count of this clone. The rearrangement joins TRBV6-5 to TRBJ1-2, with D tentatively TRBD1 (6 bases). This CDR3 region has 13 residues. Deletions cut 10 bases from V and 4 bases from J, with 16 bases between. Germline loops: CDR1 MNHEY, CDR2 SVGAGI. The CDR3 spells CATKKTGLYGYTF. CDR3 bases: TGTGCCACAAAAAAGACAGGCCTCTATGGCTACACCTTC.

The CDR3 sequence is CASSEGVLSNQPQHF. The CDR3 nucleotides read TGTGCCAGCAGTGAGGGGGTTCTGAGCAATCAGCCCCAGCATTTT. J is TRBJ1-5 and V is TRBV27, with D possibly matching TRBD1 (6 bases). The CDR3 runs 15 residues. V was trimmed by 5 bases and J by 1 base, leaving 12 bases between them. The germline V gene has CDR1 MNHEY and CDR2 SMNVEV (reference sequence).

The chain is built from TRBV6-6 and TRBJ1-2; tentative D call: TRBD1 (5 bases). Trimming shortened V by 10 bases and J by 2 bases, and 17 bases separated the two germline ends. This CDR3 is 14 amino acids long. The germline V gene has CDR1 MNHNY and CDR2 SVGAGI (reference sequence). CDR3 coding DNA: TGTGCCACCAGCCTTCAGGGAACCAACTATGGCTACACCTTC. Translation: CATSLQGTNYGYTF.

This chain links TRBV28 with TRBJ1-1, with D uncertain. V was trimmed by 11 bases and J by 4 bases, leaving 11 bases between them. Germline-derived CDR1 and CDR2 are MDHEN and SYDVKM. The CDR3 extends over 11 amino acids. CDR3 residues: CAGQRGTEAFF. In DNA form, the CDR3 reads TGTGCCGGCCAACGGGGCACTGAAGCTTTCTTT. The whole variable domain, filled in from reference TRBV28 and TRBJ1-1, reads DVKVTQSSRYLVKRTGEKVFLECVQDMDHENMFWYRQDPGLGLRLIYFSYDVKMKEKGDIPEGYSVSREKKERFSLILESASTNQTSMYLCAGQRGTEAFFGQGTRLTVV.

The CDR3 spells CASKPRGTESEKLFF. CDR3 coding DNA: TGCGCCAGCAAACCCCGAGGGACAGAATCTGAAAAACTGTTTTTT. The rearrangement uses TRBV5-1 and TRBJ1-4; 7 bases line up with TRBD1. The CDR3 runs 15 residues. Germline V lookup: CDR1 SGHRS, CDR2 YFSETQ. After removal of 6 bases from V and 7 bases from J, the junction contained 12 bases not matched to a gene.

The gene calls are TRBV5-5 and TRBJ1-4, with TRBD1 identical over 8 bases. The CDR3 sequence is 14 residues long. CDR1 and CDR2 (germline): SGHKS, YYEKEE (reference sequence). The V gene end was trimmed by 4 bases and the J gene end by 7 bases; junction bases not matched to a gene: 6. CDR3 nucleotides: TGTGCCAGCAGCCAGACAGGGGTCGGTGAAAAACTGTTTTTT. Protein: CASSQTGVGEKLFF.

The chain combines TRBV6-6 with TRBJ2-7; no clear D gene. The CDR3 runs 15 residues. V lost 6 bases and J 6 bases, leaving 21 bases between the germline ends. CDR1 is MNHNY, CDR2 SVGAGI, per germline (reference sequence). The CDR3 reads CASRQTLDPPAEQYF. For the CDR3, the DNA is TGTGCCAGCAGACAAACGTTGGACCCCCCGGCCGAGCAGTACTTC.

This chain links TRBV19 with TRBJ2-5, with TRBD1 matching over 10 bases. V lost 6 bases and J lost 5; bases outside the gene matches: 6. CDR3 length: 14 residues. Germline lookup yields CDR1 LNHDA and CDR2 SQIVND (reference sequence). This chain's CDR3 is CASRRQGAGETQYF. CDR3 nucleotides: TGTGCCAGTAGGAGACAGGGGGCAGGGGAGACCCAGTACTTC.

The CDR3 region has the DNA TGTGCCAGCAGCTCAGCCAGCGGGAGGCGCTCAGATACGCAGTATTTT. This translates into CASSSASGRRSDTQYF. The chain uses TRBV5-5 and TRBJ2-3, with 9 bases matching TRBD2. The CDR3 is 16 residues long. The ends lost 3 bases at V and 4 bases at J; junction bases unmatched: 9. Per germline, CDR1 SGHKS and CDR2 YYEKEE (reference sequence).

CDR3 region: CASTGPHGYTF. The CDR3 DNA reads TGTGCCTCCACTGGGCCCCATGGCTACACCTTC. The chain is built from TRBV19 and TRBJ1-2; D is unclear. V lost 11 bases and J lost 6, with 13 bases in between. This CDR3 comprises 11 residues. Germline-derived CDR1 and CDR2 are LNHDA and SQIVND (reference sequence).

This chain connects TRBV5-5 to TRBJ2-7; no clear D. The V gene's germline CDR1 is SGHKS and CDR2 YYEKEE (reference sequence). This CDR3 has 13 amino acids. Trimming stripped 0 bases from V and 1 base from J, with 5 bases between. CDR3 loop: CASSLAVSYEQYF. CDR3 nucleotides: TGTGCCAGCAGCTTGGCTGTTTCCTACGAGCAGTACTTC.

V gene TRBV3-1 (or the pseudogene TRBV3-2) combines with J gene TRBJ2-3, with 11 bases that match TRBD2. V lost 3 bases, J lost 1 base, and 0 bases stayed unmatched. From germline, CDR1 is LGHDT and CDR2 YNNKEL (reference sequence). The CDR3 is 15 amino acids. CDR3 in amino acids: CASSQGLAGTDTQYF. For the CDR3, the DNA is TGTGCCAGCAGCCAGGGACTAGCGGGCACAGATACGCAGTATTTT.

The chain is built from TRBV7-9 and TRBJ2-3; possibly TRBD2 for D (6 bases). V was trimmed by 3 bases and J by 1 base, leaving 11 bases between them. The CDR3 covers 15 residues. In germline, CDR1 is SEHNR, CDR2 FQNEAQ (reference sequence). The CDR3 region has the DNA TGTGCCAGCAGCTTGGAGGGGCGGGGCACAGATACGCAGTATTTT. Translation: CASSLEGRGTDTQYF.

This chain connects TRBV7-9 to TRBJ2-7, with no clear D. CDR3 length: 14 amino acids. Germline V gene data show CDR1 as SEHNR and CDR2 as FQNEAQ (reference sequence). V lost 5 bases to trimming and J lost 4 bases, with 15 bases between them. CDR3 nucleotides: TGTGCCAGCAGCCCCTTGGGCCCCCTATACGAGCAGTACTTC. Encoded protein: CASSPLGPLYEQYF. Using reference TRBV7-9 and TRBJ2-7 for the parts outside the CDR3, the full variable domain is DTGVSQNPRHKITKRGQNVTFRCDPISEHNRLYWYRQTLGQGPEFLTYFQNEAQLEKSRLLSDRFSAERPKGSFSTLEIQRTEQGDSAMYLCASSPLGPLYEQYFGPGTRLTVT.

This chain links TRBV5-1 with TRBJ1-4; D gene unclear. The CDR3 has 13 residues. V gave up 1 base and J gave up 6 bases, with 7 bases separating them. Germline values: CDR1 SGHRS, CDR2 YFSETQ. CDR3: CASSLLADEKLFF. Written as DNA, the CDR3 is TGCGCCAGCAGCTTGTTGGCGGATGAAAAACTGTTTTTT.

J is TRBJ2-2 and V is TRBV5-1; 9 positions match TRBD2. Trimming cost V 2 bases and J 4 bases; bases outside gene matches: 3. The germline V gene has CDR1 SGHRS and CDR2 YFSETQ. CDR3 size: 15 residues. The CDR3 nucleotides are TGCGCCAGCAGCTTAGCGGGAGGCGCCACCGGGGAGCTGTTTTTT. Protein sequence: CASSLAGGATGELFF.

The CDR3, as DNA: TGTGCCAGCAGCTTAGTTGTCGGGGAGAACACTGAAGCTTTCTTT. Its translation: CASSLVVGENTEAFF. The gene calls are TRBV11-3 and TRBJ1-1, with D unresolved. V lost 1 base, J lost 1 base, and 10 bases lay in between. CDR3 size: 15 residues. The germline V gene encodes CDR1 SGHNT and CDR2 YENEEA.

This clone has just one count. The V gene is TRBV7-9, the J gene TRBJ1-5; D is ambiguous. CDR1 and CDR2 from the germline V gene are SEHNR and FQNEAQ (reference sequence). V was trimmed by 5 bases and J by 0 bases, leaving 11 bases between them. CDR3 length: 15 residues. The CDR3 nucleotides are TGTGCCAGCAGCCCTTATGGAGATAGCAATCAGCCCCAGCATTTT. This sequence encodes CASSPYGDSNQPQHF.

This clone was detected only a few times. The chain uses TRBV7-9 and TRBJ1-2, with 9 positions matching TRBD1. CDR1 SEHNR and CDR2 FQNEAQ come from the germline V gene (reference sequence). J was trimmed by 5 bases and V by 0 bases; bases with no gene match: 7. The CDR3 is 16 residues long. CDR3 sequence: CASSLAYRDRVYGYTF. In nucleotides, the CDR3 is TGTGCCAGCAGCTTAGCCTACCGGGACAGGGTATATGGCTACACCTTC.

This clone was seen only a few times. The chain carries TRBV5-6 and TRBJ1-1; D gene ambiguous. In germline, CDR1 is SGHDT, CDR2 YYEEEE. The CDR3 totals 15 residues. Trimming stripped 0 bases from V and 1 base from J, with 10 bases between. In DNA, the CDR3 is TGTGCCAGCAGCTTGGGGCGGCAGGCGAACACTGAAGCTTTCTTT. Encoded protein: CASSLGRQANTEAFF.

Notes on this clone: One end of the junction does not line up with germline, which may come from a read error. This chain connects TRBV7-9 to TRBJ2-5, with D maybe TRBD2 (6 bases). The length of the CDR3 is 14 residues. Germline CDR1 reads SEHNR; CDR2 reads FQNEAQ (reference sequence). This CDR3 is CASSFGGASESQYF. As DNA, the CDR3 is TGTGCCAGCAGCTTCGGCGGGGCCTCAGAGAGCCAGTACTTC. Full variable domain (missing parts from reference TRBV7-9 and TRBJ2-5): DTGVSQNPRHKITKRGQNVTFRCDPISEHNRLYWYRQTLGQGPEFLTYFQNEAQLEKSRLLSDRFSAERPKGSFSTLEIQRTEQGDSAMYLCASSFGGASESQYFGPGTRLLVL.

The chain joins TRBV9 to TRBJ1-2, with a possible D match to TRBD1 (5 bases). Germline V gene lookup returns CDR1 SGDLS and CDR2 YYNGEE. The CDR3 loop spans 12 amino acids. The V end was cut by 7 bases, the J end by 8 bases, with 15 bases between. Written as DNA, the CDR3 is TGTGCCAGCGGGGCGGGGGTGCACGGCTACACCTTC. Translation gives CASGAGVHGYTF.

V usage is TRBV28 and J usage is TRBJ1-5; D possibly corresponds to TRBD1 (5 bases). Germline V gene data show CDR1 as MDHEN and CDR2 as SYDVKM. Deletions cut 6 bases from V and 7 bases from J, with 10 bases between. There are 12 residues in the CDR3. DNA of the CDR3: TGTGCCAGCAGCTGGGGGTTGCAGCCCCAGCATTTT. Amino acids: CASSWGLQPQHF.

This rearrangement joins TRBV7-8 to TRBJ2-3; no definite D call. Germline loops: CDR1 SGHVS, CDR2 FQNEAQ. V lost 2 bases to trimming and J lost 8 bases, with 23 bases between them. The CDR3 extends over 17 amino acids. The CDR3 reads CASSLLPWDQIPSTQYF. The CDR3, as DNA: TGTGCCAGCAGCTTACTCCCCTGGGATCAGATTCCGAGTACGCAGTATTTT.